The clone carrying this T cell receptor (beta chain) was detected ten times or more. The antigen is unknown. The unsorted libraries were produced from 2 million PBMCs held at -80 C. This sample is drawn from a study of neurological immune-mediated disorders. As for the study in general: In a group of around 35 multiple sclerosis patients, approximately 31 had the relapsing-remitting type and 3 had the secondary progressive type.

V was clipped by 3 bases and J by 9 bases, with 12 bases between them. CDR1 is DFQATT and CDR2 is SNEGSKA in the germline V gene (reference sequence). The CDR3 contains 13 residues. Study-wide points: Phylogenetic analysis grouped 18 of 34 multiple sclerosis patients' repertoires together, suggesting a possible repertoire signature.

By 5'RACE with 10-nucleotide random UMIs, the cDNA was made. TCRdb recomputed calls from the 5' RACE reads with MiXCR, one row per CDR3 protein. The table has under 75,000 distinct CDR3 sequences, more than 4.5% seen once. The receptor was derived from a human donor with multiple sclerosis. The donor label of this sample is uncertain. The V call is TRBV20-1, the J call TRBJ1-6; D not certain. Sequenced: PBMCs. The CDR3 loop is CSASLSEGSPLHF. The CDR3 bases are TGCAGTGCTAGTTTGTCAGAGGGTTCACCCCTCCACTTT.